The TCR beta chain described here comes from a study of blood T cell repertoires in COVID-19. Study as a whole: Samples of COVID-19 (acute and convalescent) were obtained from the United States, Italy and Spain. T cells, B-cell-depleted T cells, or PBMCs provided the cDNA or gDNA that served as material.

CDR1 and CDR2 from the germline V gene are MDHEN and SYDVKM. This CDR3 comprises 14 residues. V was pared by 6 bases and J by 2 bases, with 10 bases between. Original handling: Nucleated cell counts were estimated from reference gene primer amplification. The method was immunoSEQ multiplex PCR; TCRdb's version includes in-frame clones alone and lacks a portion of them. The D gene and trimming were derived from the DNA, and the V and J assignments and clone size from that table. Counted here are around 70,000 clones, about 92% occurring once; the ten biggest clones make up approximately 9%. V is TRBV28 and J is TRBJ1-4; no firm D call. The sample taken for sequencing was peripheral blood. This clonotype was sampled from a human donor in a cohort sampled during active COVID-19. The CDR3 DNA sequence: TGTGCCAGCAGCGAGCCGAGCACTAATGAAAAACTGTTTTTT. This sequence encodes CASSEPSTNEKLFF.